This TCR beta chain was retrieved from a study of shared clonotypes between healthy human individuals. Study-level information: The plates for each donor numbered three CD4 naive, three CD4 memory, two CD8 naive and one CD8 memory. Notes on the study in general: The study drew on few donors, limiting represented genetic and exposure-history diversity.

Profiling relied on immunoSEQ multiplex PCR, and the TCRdb table lists in-frame clones only, not all of them. The sample holds around 1,100,000 clones, 60% to 80% seen once. Researchers partitioned CD4+ cells into CD45RA+ naive and CD45RA-negative memory subsets. The CDR3 sequence is 16 residues long. The V and J ends lost 2 bases and 5 bases respectively, with 17 bases between them. The V gene's germline CDR1 is MNHNS and CDR2 SASEGT. With respect to this clone: Its matching antigen is unknown.

The receptor comes from a man aged 18 to 29 in good health. Some clones in this sample may be carry-over from other donors' samples. This chain joins TRBV6-1 and TRBJ2-3; tentatively, D is TRBD1 (6 bases). The specimen was memory CD4+ T cells from PBMCs. The subset here: CD45RA-negative fraction. The CDR3 loop reads CASSEFRGRAEDTQYF. As DNA, the CDR3 is TGTGCCAGCAGTGAATTCAGGGGCAGGGCGGAAGATACGCAGTATTTT.